This is a list of T cell receptor beta chains from one sample in a study of T cell responses to AZD1222 COVID-19 vaccine. Profiled with immunoSEQ multiplex PCR; TCRdb holds only in-frame clones, not every one. Found here are about 130,000 clones, more than 75% of them singletons; the top ten hold about 1.1%. The starting material was peripheral blood, obtained 28 days after the second AZD1222 dose. All receptors come from an adult who received the AZD1222 COVID-19 vaccine. CDR3s include the opening cysteine and the closing phenylalanine or tryptophan. D genes are given only for firm matches. Not all rows give a size; the values are once, few, many and, for expanded clones, a class.

-	14	TRBV27	TRBJ1-5	-	TGTGCCAGTTCGGGACTCTCTTCCAATCAGCCCCAGCATTTT	CASSGLSSNQPQHF
-	12	TRBV5-1	TRBJ2-7	-	TGCGCCAGCAGCTGGGCTATGGGCGAGCAGTACTTC	CASSWAMGEQYF
-	12	TRBV6-6	TRBJ2-7	-	TGTGCCAGCAGTTATTCCTCTGGGGAGCAGTACTTC	CASSYSSGEQYF
-	16	TRBV5-6	TRBJ2-1	-	TGTGCCAGCAGCTTGTCAGGAAGGGGAGCCTACAATGAGCAGTTCTTC	CASSLSGRGAYNEQFF
-	15	TRBV28	TRBJ2-2	TRBD2	TGTGCCAGCAGTTTAGCTAGCGGCTTCGCCGGGGAGCTGTTTTTT	CASSLASGFAGELFF
-	15	TRBV12-5	TRBJ2-1	TRBD1	TGTGCTAGTGGTTTGCTAGGGACAGGCTACAATGAGCAGTTCTTC	CASGLLGTGYNEQFF
few	13	TRBV5-5	TRBJ2-7	-	TGTGCCAGCAGCTTACAGGGGGGGTACGAGCAGTACTTC	CASSLQGGYEQYF
-	13	TRBV24-1	TRBJ2-7	TRBD2	TGTGCCACCAGTGATTCGGGAGGCGACGAGCAGTACTTC	CATSDSGGDEQYF
-	14	TRBV28	TRBJ2-7	-	TGTGCCAGCAGTGTGACAGCTTTCTCCTACGAGCAGTACTTC	CASSVTAFSYEQYF
-	16	TRBV19	TRBJ2-7	TRBD2	TGTGCCAGTAGACCCTCGGGACTAGCGGGAGGCAACGAGCAGTACTTC	CASRPSGLAGGNEQYF
-	15	TRBV19	TRBJ2-7	TRBD1	TGTGCCAGTAGCTCCCCAAGGGACAGCTCCTACGAGCAGTACTTC	CASSSPRDSSYEQYF
-	19	TRBV21-1	TRBJ2-1	-	TGTGCCAGCAGCAAAGTTCAGGGCGCATCTAGCGGGAGATACAATGAGCAGTTCTTC	CASSKVQGASSGRYNEQFF
-	14	TRBV19	TRBJ1-3	-	TGTGCCAGTAGTACTCAGGGCTTGGGAAACACCATATATTTT	CASSTQGLGNTIYF
-	12	TRBV5-1	TRBJ2-7	-	TGCGCCAGCAGCTTCACAGACTACGAGCAGTACTTC	CASSFTDYEQYF
once	11	TRBV20-1	TRBJ1-2	-	TGCAGTGCCCAACATAACTATGGCTACACCTTC	CSAQHNYGYTF
-	14	TRBV5-4	TRBJ1-2	TRBD1	TGTGCCAGCAGCCCAGGACAGGGTCGCGGTGGCTACACCTTC	CASSPGQGRGGYTF
-	16	TRBV15	TRBJ2-7	-	TGTGCCACCAGCAGAGATCTAGGAGATAGCTCCTACGAGCAGTACTTC	CATSRDLGDSSYEQYF
-	17	TRBV30	TRBJ1-1	-	TGTGCCTGGAGTTTTAGGGGTCGTCGTCAGGGGAACACTGAAGCTTTCTTT	CAWSFRGRRQGNTEAFF
-	14	TRBV18	TRBJ1-1	-	TGTGCCAGCTCACCTATTTTGGCTAACACTGAAGCTTTCTTT	CASSPILANTEAFF
-	22	TRBV9	TRBJ2-2	TRBD2	TGTGCCAGCAGCGGGCGGCGGGGGGGTGGTAGCGGGAGGTACGCGAACACCGGGGAGCTGTTTTTT	CASSGRRGGGSGRYANTGELFF
-	18	TRBV9	TRBJ2-5	-	TGTGCCAGCAGCGTAGAACCCTTAGCAGGGGCGCAACAAGAGACCCAGTACTTC	CASSVEPLAGAQQETQYF
-	14	TRBV28	TRBJ1-5	-	TGTGCCAGCAACTCCCGGGACGGGGATCAGCCCCAGCATTTT	CASNSRDGDQPQHF
-	17	TRBV3-1/TRBV3-2	TRBJ2-5	TRBD1	TGTGCCAGCAGCCCTCGGGGACAGTCAAGCCTCCAAGAGACCCAGTACTTC	CASSPRGQSSLQETQYF
-	15	TRBV27	TRBJ1-6	-	TGTGCCAGCAGCCGCGACAGGTCTTACGGGGCACCCCTCCACTTT	CASSRDRSYGAPLHF
-	13	TRBV2	TRBJ1-1	-	TGTGCCAGCAATAAAGAGGGGGACACTGAAGCTTTCTTT	CASNKEGDTEAFF
-	14	TRBV19	TRBJ1-5	-	TGTGCCAGTAGCCGAAGTGGGTTTTGGCAGCCCCAGCATTTT	CASSRSGFWQPQHF
-	15	TRBV28	TRBJ2-7	TRBD1	TGTGCCAGCAGTCACACCGGGACAGGGACGGGCGAGCAGTACTTC	CASSHTGTGTGEQYF
-	15	TRBV5-1	TRBJ2-2	-	TGCGCCAGCAGCTTGAATCCGGGTAACACCGGGGAGCTGTTTTTT	CASSLNPGNTGELFF
-	16	TRBV19	TRBJ1-2	-	TGTGCCAGTAGTAAGTCGTCAGGTGAACCTAACTATGGCTACACCTTC	CASSKSSGEPNYGYTF
-	13	TRBV6-5	TRBJ1-2	TRBD1	TGTGCCAGCAGTCGTACAGGGGTTTATGGCTACACCTTC	CASSRTGVYGYTF
-	16	TRBV6-1	TRBJ1-1	-	TGTGCCAGCAGTGAAGCGCTCAAAACAGGAAAGCTTGGTGCTTTCTTT	CASSEALKTGKLGAFF
-	15	TRBV19	TRBJ1-2	-	TGTGCCACCCGAAAGGTGCGTGGAGGAGACTATGGCTACACCTTC	CATRKVRGGDYGYTF
-	15	TRBV5-1	TRBJ2-4	-	TGCGCCAGCAGCCAAATAACGGGGAGCTGGAACATTCAGTACTTC	CASSQITGSWNIQYF
-	14	TRBV13	TRBJ2-7	-	TGTGCCAGCAGCTTAGAAGGACTTACCTACGAGCAGTACTTC	CASSLEGLTYEQYF
-	16	TRBV12-5	TRBJ2-2	TRBD1	TGTGCTAGTGGATCCGGACAGGCGACCAACACCGGGGAGCTGTTTTTT	CASGSGQATNTGELFF
-	15	TRBV11-3	TRBJ1-4	-	TGTGCCAGCAGCTTAGCGCAGACAACTAATGAAAAACTGTTTTTT	CASSLAQTTNEKLFF
-	13	TRBV19	TRBJ1-3	-	TGTGCCAGTAGTATGTATTTCGGAAACACCATATATTTT	CASSMYFGNTIYF
-	20	TRBV4-1	TRBJ2-1	TRBD2	TGCGCCAGCAGCCAGATCGTGGGGCTAGCGGGAGTAGCGCGTTACAATGAGCAGTTCTTC	CASSQIVGLAGVARYNEQFF
-	12	TRBV2	TRBJ2-5	-	TGTGCCAGCAGTGGGGTGGGGGAGACCCAGTACTTC	CASSGVGETQYF
-	13	TRBV7-9	TRBJ1-5	-	TGTGCCAGCAGCTTAGAGGTCTGGGCTCCCCAGCATTTT	CASSLEVWAPQHF
-	13	TRBV15	TRBJ1-2	-	TGTGCCACCCGTACAGGGAACAGCTATGGCTACACCTTC	CATRTGNSYGYTF
-	13	TRBV7-7	TRBJ2-7	TRBD1	TGTGCTAGCAGCCAAAATACAGGGGGAGAGCAGTACTTC	CASSQNTGGEQYF
-	14	TRBV18	TRBJ2-7	-	TGTGCCAGCTCCCCGCAGACACCAAACTACGAGCAGTACTTC	CASSPQTPNYEQYF